This T cell receptor (beta chain) was recorded in a study of blood T cell repertoires in COVID-19. Study as a whole: Specimens from acute and convalescent COVID-19 originated in the United States, Italy and Spain. T cells, B-cell-depleted T cells, or PBMCs supplied cDNA or gDNA.

The method was immunoSEQ multiplex PCR; TCRdb's version includes in-frame clones alone and lacks a portion of them. Altogether fewer than 350,000 clones are present, roughly 87% being singletons, with the ten largest covering approximately 4.1%. Comment on this clone: Other nucleotide sequences from this sample produce the same CDR3.

A Seattle source enrolled patients during active infection and followed them longitudinally. Looked up from germline, CDR1 is SGHTA and CDR2 is FQGNSA. Trimming took 2 bases from V and 7 from J, leaving 6 bases between them. The CDR3 length is 12 residues. Material: peripheral blood. This sequence was found in a woman aged 55-69 years with COVID-19, enrolled during active disease. The chain has TRBV7-2 and TRBJ1-5, with D unresolved. CDR3 in amino acids: CASSLRGQPQHF. The CDR3 DNA reads TGTGCCAGCAGCTTACGTGGCCAGCCCCAGCATTTT.